What follows are 16 T cell receptor beta chains derived from one specimen sequenced in a study of shared clonotypes between healthy human individuals (TCRdb year 2020). The library relied on the immunoSEQ multiplex PCR assay. TCRdb obtained this table from immuneACCESS and retained in-frame rearrangements with V and J assigned. These tables miss some clones; where compared with another copy, unresolved V genes account for less than half of the shortfall, and the remainder is unexplained. The sample has hundreds of thousands of clones on record, about 96% of them singletons. The leading ten clones occupy less than 0.13% of the sample. CD8 naive samples were CD45RO-negative cells positively selected for CCR7, giving a CD45RA+CCR7+ population that excluded TemRA cells. Sequenced input: naive CD8+ T cells sorted from blood. This sample's cell subset or site label indicates: CD45RA+CCR7+. The receptor source for this set is a woman in her thirties in good health.

The chain uses TRBV7-9 and TRBJ2-7; D remains ambiguous. The length of the CDR3 is 13 residues. CDR1 SEHNR and CDR2 FQNEAQ come from the germline V gene (reference sequence). Between the trimmed V and J ends, which lost 6 bases and 3 bases, there was a span of 12 bases. This CDR3 reads CASSFDWVYEQYF. The CDR3 DNA reads TGTGCCAGCAGTTTTGACTGGGTCTACGAGCAGTACTTC.

The CDR3 DNA sequence: TGCGCCAGCAGCCCATTAGCGGGGAGGCCCCTCCAAGAGACCCAGTACTTC. Translated: CASSPLAGRPLQETQYF. This chain joins TRBV5-1 and TRBJ2-5; 8 positions agree with TRBD2. The CDR3 is 17 amino acids. Germline lookup yields CDR1 SGHRS and CDR2 YFSETQ. The V gene end was trimmed by 4 bases and the J gene end by 1 base; junction bases not matched to a gene: 12.

The chain recombines TRBV6-5 with TRBJ2-5; D could derive from TRBD1 or TRBD2 (5 bases each). V shed 3 bases and J shed 1 base, with 12 bases lying between them. This CDR3 is built from 15 residues. From germline, CDR1 is MNHEY and CDR2 SVGAGI. The CDR3 nucleotides read TGTGCCAGCAGTTATCTGGGGCGGGCCCAAGAGACCCAGTACTTC. This gives the protein CASSYLGRAQETQYF.

This chain connects TRBV9 to TRBJ2-7; TRBD1 or TRBD2 may be the D gene (5 bases each). V gave up 0 bases and J gave up 2 bases, with 15 bases separating them. The CDR3 has 16 amino acids. Germline V gene data show CDR1 as SGDLS and CDR2 as YYNGEE. CDR3 residues: CASSVEGWDPTYEQYF. In DNA form, the CDR3 reads TGTGCCAGCAGCGTAGAGGGGTGGGACCCCACCTACGAGCAGTACTTC.

This chain connects TRBV4-1 to TRBJ2-1; 12 nucleotides align to TRBD2. V shed 4 bases, J shed 8 bases, and the junction held 9 bases outside the gene matches. Per the germline V gene, CDR1 is MGHRA and CDR2 is YSYEKL. The CDR3 runs to 16 residues. The CDR3 DNA reads as TGCGCCAGCAGCCCAATGACTAGCGGGAGATCTTATGAGCAGTTCTTC. It specifies CASSPMTSGRSYEQFF.

The chain has TRBV4-1 and TRBJ2-7, with 7 bases identical to TRBD2. J gave up 0 bases and V 0 bases, and 5 bases lay outside the gene matches. Germline CDR1 and CDR2: MGHRA and YSYEKL. This CDR3 has 16 residues. The CDR3 DNA follows: TGCGCCAGCAGCCAAGACCTCGGCGGGAGCTCCTACGAGCAGTACTTC. It encodes CASSQDLGGSSYEQYF.

A single count supports this clone. The chain uses TRBV13 and TRBJ1-4; maybe TRBD1 (5 bases). CDR1 is PRHDT, CDR2 FYEKMQ, per germline (reference sequence). The CDR3 is 11 residues long. V was clipped by 4 bases and J by 8 bases, with 5 bases between them. In DNA form, the CDR3 reads TGTGCCAGCAGCTCAGGGGAAAAACTGTTTTTT. It translates to CASSSGEKLFF.

The chain joins TRBV6-6 to TRBJ1-4; D is uncertain. This CDR3 region has 14 residues. Germline values: CDR1 MNHNY, CDR2 SVGAGI (reference sequence). The ends were cut back, 2 bases at V and 0 bases at J, with 4 bases in the middle. The CDR3 here is CASSYETTNEKLFF. In DNA form, the CDR3 reads TGTGCCAGCAGTTACGAGACAACTAATGAAAAACTGTTTTTT.

The genes are TRBV28 and TRBJ2-3; D gene ambiguous. Germline V gene lookup returns CDR1 MDHEN and CDR2 SYDVKM. V was clipped by 1 base and J by 6 bases, with 14 bases between them. The CDR3 consists of 15 residues. The CDR3 DNA is TGTGCCAGCAGTTTATTCTCGTCAGTCACGGATACGCAGTATTTT. Its translation is CASSLFSSVTDTQYF.

V is TRBV11-2 and J is TRBJ2-2; weak D call: TRBD2 (6 bases). The CDR3 is made up of 15 amino acids. Trimming removed 5 bases at V and 7 bases at J, with 17 bases between. Germline-derived CDR1 and CDR2 are SGHAT and FQNNGV. CDR3 in amino acids: CASSPFGGSGGELFF. CDR3 sequence (DNA): TGTGCCAGCAGCCCTTTCGGGGGATCGGGCGGGGAGCTGTTTTTT. The full variable domain, in which reference TRBV11-2 and TRBJ2-2 provide the parts outside the CDR3, is EAGVAQSPRYKIIEKRQSVAFWCNPISGHATLYWYQQILGQGPKLLIQFQNNGVVDDSQLPKDRFSAERLKGVDSTLKIQPAKLEDSAVYLCASSPFGGSGGELFFGEGSRLTVL.

The DNA of the CDR3 is TGTGCCAGCAGCCAAGTAAGGGCGAACACTGAAGCTTTCTTT. It yields the protein CASSQVRANTEAFF. This chain joins TRBV4-2 and TRBJ1-1; D is ambiguous. V lost 1 base to trimming and J lost 1 base, with 7 bases between them. The CDR3 covers 14 residues. Germline assignment: CDR1 LGHNA and CDR2 YNFKEQ.

The CDR3 DNA reads TGTGCCAGCAGTTTATACGGGAGCACCCACGAGCAGTACTTC. It specifies CASSLYGSTHEQYF. The chain is built from TRBV27 and TRBJ2-7; the D gene is possibly TRBD2 (6 bases). The CDR3 extends over 14 amino acids. Trimming removed 1 base at V and 5 bases at J, with 12 bases between. Germline assignment: CDR1 MNHEY and CDR2 SMNVEV (reference sequence).

V is TRBV28 and J is TRBJ2-7; no clear D. With 4 bases removed from V and 5 bases from J, the gap between germline ends came to 18 bases. Per germline, CDR1 MDHEN and CDR2 SYDVKM. This CDR3 region has 15 residues. DNA of the CDR3: TGTGCCAGCAGTTCGGCGCAAGGAAGTGGCGACGAGCAGTACTTC. Its protein is CASSSAQGSGDEQYF.

V usage is TRBV4-1 and J usage is TRBJ2-1; 8 nucleotides align to TRBD2. Germline CDR1 and CDR2: MGHRA and YSYEKL. V lost 2 bases, J lost 1 base, and 10 bases stayed unmatched. The CDR3 is 18 residues long. CDR3 protein: CASSQRKDAGGSYNEQFF. The CDR3 nucleotides read TGCGCCAGCAGCCAACGGAAAGACGCGGGGGGTTCCTACAATGAGCAGTTCTTC.

The J gene is TRBJ2-5, the V gene TRBV5-1; 7 bases agree with TRBD2. The ends lost 4 bases at V and 5 bases at J; junction bases unmatched: 20. Germline assignment: CDR1 SGHRS and CDR2 YFSETQ. This CDR3 is built from 18 residues. The CDR3: CASSLDKSGKTSWETQYF. The CDR3, as DNA: TGCGCCAGCAGCCTAGATAAATCGGGGAAGACTAGCTGGGAGACCCAGTACTTC.

The chain is built from TRBV2 and TRBJ2-7, with D tentatively TRBD2 (6 bases). V was trimmed by 8 bases and J by 3 bases, leaving 14 bases between them. The CDR3 covers 13 residues. The germline V gene has CDR1 SNHLY and CDR2 FYNNEI. CDR3 in amino acids: CASGLANHYEQYF. As DNA, the CDR3 is TGTGCCAGCGGGCTAGCGAACCACTACGAGCAGTACTTC.